The present entry profiles one T cell receptor (beta chain) with its context. This sample was included in a study of blood T cell repertoires in COVID-19. As for the study in general: Acute and convalescent COVID-19 samples came from the United States, Italy and Spain. Sources were T cells, B-cell-depleted T cells, or PBMCs; the material itself was cDNA or gDNA.

Germline assignment: CDR1 SGHAT and CDR2 FQNNGV. Trimming removed 1 base at V and 4 bases at J, with 11 bases between. CDR3 length equals 15 residues. Original analysis: Reference gene primers were amplified, and this amplification served to estimate nucleated cell counts. Assay: immunoSEQ multiplex PCR; the TCRdb copy retains only in-frame clones and omits some. The D gene and trimming were derived from the DNA, and the V and J assignments and clone size from that table. Of 250,000 or so clones listed, 84% were seen once; the top ten hold more than 4%. This TCR came from a man aged 50 to 60 with acute or convalescent COVID-19. Sequenced material: peripheral blood. V gene TRBV11-2 combines with J gene TRBJ1-5; TRBD1 might be the D (6 bases). The CDR3 is CASSLGLQGNQPQHF. CDR3 nucleotide sequence: TGTGCCAGCAGCTTAGGTTTACAGGGAAATCAGCCCCAGCATTTT.